A single sample is the source of the 2 T cell receptor beta chains below, sequenced in a study of blood T cell repertoires in COVID-19. Repertoires were generated with immunoSEQ multiplex PCR, while TCRdb's copy carries only in-frame clones and drops some. The data show 100,000 to 150,000 clones, approximately 88% seen once. Sequenced: peripheral blood. All receptors derive from a man in his forties or fifties with acute or convalescent COVID-19.

The rearrangement links TRBV5-1 to TRBJ1-1; D is ambiguous. The V and J ends lost 0 bases and 0 bases respectively, with 9 bases between them. Germline CDR1 is SGHRS and CDR2 is YFSETQ. The CDR3 is 15 amino acids. The CDR3 DNA sequence: TGCGCCAGCAGCTTGGGGCCGAATATGAACACTGAAGCTTTCTTT. This sequence encodes CASSLGPNMNTEAFF.

The chain couples TRBV7-9 to TRBJ1-2, with D perhaps matching TRBD1 (5 bases). Germline V lookup: CDR1 SEHNR, CDR2 FQNEAQ (reference sequence). Trimming took 5 bases from V and 2 from J, leaving 9 bases between them. This CDR3 region has 13 residues. For the CDR3, the DNA is TGTGCCAGCAGCCCCAGGGTCAACTATGGCTACACCTTC. Its protein is CASSPRVNYGYTF.